This is a list of T cell receptor beta chains from one sample in a study of shared clonotypes between healthy human individuals. The data were produced by immunoSEQ multiplex PCR, yet TCRdb's version contains in-frame clones alone and is incomplete. The data hold about 1 million clones, with roughly 75% observed a single time. Sequenced: memory CD4+ T cells sorted from blood. The origin of the receptors is a man aged 18 to 30 in good health. Both conserved end residues are part of each CDR3. D genes are given only for firm matches. Expanded clones are given a class, and other clones once, few, many or no size at all.

j_call	d_call	v_call	clone_size	cdr3_aa	cdr3_nt
TRBJ2-1	.	TRBV5-5	once	CASSLTSRLNEQFF	TGTGCCAGCAGCTTAACTAGTCGTCTCAATGAGCAGTTCTTC
TRBJ2-2	.	TRBV11-1	.	CASSFPGNTGELFF	TGTGCCAGCAGCTTTCCAGGGAACACCGGGGAGCTGTTTTTT
TRBJ2-5	TRBD2	TRBV2	.	CASSELGLAGETQYF	TGTGCCAGCAGTGAATTAGGACTAGCCGGCGAGACCCAGTACTTC
TRBJ2-1	TRBD2	TRBV5-4	.	CASSPPLAGNNEQFF	TGTGCCAGCAGCCCCCCGTTAGCGGGAAACAATGAGCAGTTCTTC
TRBJ1-6	.	TRBV30	.	CAWSGRDSPLHF	TGTGCCTGGTCGGGCAGGGATTCACCCCTCCACTTT
TRBJ1-5	.	TRBV11-2	.	CASSWVNGPQHF	TGTGCCAGCAGCTGGGTGAATGGGCCCCAGCATTTT
TRBJ2-2	TRBD1	TRBV10-3	.	CAINTGQGGTGELFF	TGTGCCATCAATACGGGACAGGGAGGAACCGGGGAGCTGTTTTTT
TRBJ1-6	.	TRBV6-1	.	CASSGGFNTNSPLHF	TGTGCCAGCAGTGGGGGCTTTAATACTAATTCACCCCTCCACTTT
TRBJ2-7	.	TRBV2	.	CASSALEGRVGEQYF	TGTGCCAGCAGTGCTCTAGAGGGCCGCGTGGGCGAGCAGTACTTC
TRBJ1-6	.	TRBV4-3	.	CASSPYTVNSPLHF	TGCGCCAGCAGCCCTTACACAGTGAATTCACCCCTCCACTTT
TRBJ1-6	.	TRBV6-5	.	CASTGESYNSPLHF	TGTGCCAGCACCGGGGAGTCCTATAATTCACCCCTCCACTTT
TRBJ1-4	.	TRBV30	.	CAWTQGLNEKLFF	TGTGCCTGGACTCAGGGTCTAAATGAAAAACTGTTTTTT
TRBJ2-2	.	TRBV4-3	.	CASSPGPTNTGELFF	TGCGCCAGCAGCCCGGGTCCAACTAACACCGGGGAGCTGTTTTTT
TRBJ2-5	TRBD1	TRBV4-2	.	CASSQEGQGTGETQYF	TGTGCCAGCAGCCAAGAGGGACAGGGAACCGGAGAGACCCAGTACTTC
TRBJ1-6	TRBD1	TRBV18	.	CASSPPGGGDSPLHF	TGTGCCAGCTCACCTCCGGGAGGGGGCGACTCACCCCTCCACTTT
TRBJ1-1	.	TRBV19	once	CASTLGKTTTTEAFF	TGTGCCAGTACCCTGGGTAAGACCACAACCACTGAAGCTTTCTTT
TRBJ2-5	TRBD2	TRBV6-9	few	CASSYPGLAGAMYQETQYF	TGTGCCAGCAGTTACCCAGGACTAGCGGGGGCCATGTACCAAGAGACCCAGTACTTC
TRBJ2-2	.	TRBV4-3	.	CASSLRENTGELFF	TGCGCCAGCAGCCTTAGGGAGAACACCGGGGAGCTGTTTTTT
TRBJ2-1	.	TRBV18	.	CASGTRYNEQFF	TGTGCCAGCGGTACTAGGTACAATGAGCAGTTCTTC
TRBJ1-6	.	TRBV6-5	few	CASSYDKYSYNSPLHF	TGTGCCAGCAGTTACGACAAATACTCCTATAATTCACCCCTCCACTTT
TRBJ2-7	TRBD1	TRBV6-1	.	CATLNPGQGWDEQYF	TGTGCCACCCTTAACCCGGGACAGGGTTGGGACGAGCAGTACTTC
TRBJ1-2	TRBD1	TRBV9	.	CASSVTGGGNYGYTF	TGTGCCAGCAGCGTTACAGGGGGCGGTAACTATGGCTACACCTTC
TRBJ2-7	TRBD1	TRBV5-1	.	CASSPGQGRAGLSYEQYF	TGCGCCAGCAGCCCCGGACAGGGGAGGGCGGGTCTCTCCTACGAGCAGTACTTC
TRBJ2-1	.	TRBV6-5	.	CASSYSAGTAYNEQFF	TGTGCCAGCAGTTACTCAGCAGGGACCGCCTACAATGAGCAGTTCTTC
TRBJ2-7	.	TRBV30	.	CAWGYGSYEQYF	TGTGCCTGGGGGTACGGTTCCTACGAGCAGTACTTC
TRBJ1-1	.	TRBV6-5	.	CASSYGTRSFF	TGTGCCAGCAGTTACGGGACTCGGAGTTTCTTT
TRBJ2-7	TRBD1	TRBV5-4	.	CASSLEDRLKYF	TGTGCCAGCAGCTTGGAGGACAGGTTGAAGTACTTC
TRBJ1-1	.	TRBV6-1	.	CASSEGLVGFSTEAFF	TGTGCCAGCAGTGAAGGGTTGGTCGGCTTTTCGACTGAAGCTTTCTTT
TRBJ2-5	.	TRBV20-1	few	CRASPTQYF	TGCAGGGCGAGCCCTACCCAGTACTTC
TRBJ2-5	TRBD2	TRBV11-2	once	CASSLVSGGPKETQYF	TGTGCCAGCAGCTTGGTCAGCGGGGGGCCAAAAGAGACCCAGTACTTC
TRBJ1-4	.	TRBV27	few	CASSSRVNEKLFF	TGTGCCAGCAGTTCCAGGGTTAATGAAAAACTGTTTTTT
TRBJ2-3	.	TRBV9	.	CASSVGRGRDTQYF	TGTGCCAGCAGCGTAGGCCGGGGGCGGGATACGCAGTATTTT
TRBJ2-7	.	TRBV5-1	.	CASSYPSYEQYF	TGCGCCAGCAGCTACCCCAGCTACGAGCAGTACTTC
TRBJ1-1	.	TRBV7-9	.	CASNPTRELPMNTEAFF	TGTGCCAGCAACCCCACCAGGGAACTACCTATGAACACTGAAGCTTTCTTT
TRBJ1-2	TRBD1	TRBV27	.	CASSLIQGDAYGYTF	TGTGCCAGCAGTTTAATCCAGGGGGATGCCTATGGCTACACCTTC
TRBJ2-7	TRBD1	TRBV6-1	.	CASSEETGPYEQYF	TGTGCCAGCAGTGAAGAGACAGGGCCCTACGAGCAGTACTTC
TRBJ2-5	TRBD1	TRBV4-1	.	CASSRDRGGGGETQYF	TGCGCCAGCAGCCGGGACAGGGGTGGAGGTGGAGAGACCCAGTACTTC
TRBJ1-1	.	TRBV11-2	.	CASSLDLGGARTEAFF	TGTGCCAGCAGCTTAGATTTGGGGGGCGCAAGGACTGAAGCTTTCTTT
TRBJ2-5	.	TRBV12-5	.	CASGLLNQETQYF	TGTGCTAGTGGTTTGCTCAACCAAGAGACCCAGTACTTC
TRBJ2-7	TRBD1	TRBV27	.	CASSLSHGTGGYEQYF	TGTGCCAGCAGTTTAAGCCATGGGACAGGGGGCTACGAGCAGTACTTC
TRBJ2-5	TRBD2	TRBV10-2	.	CASTTGLAGESQYF	TGCGCCAGCACCACGGGACTAGCGGGAGAATCCCAGTACTTC
TRBJ2-1	TRBD2	TRBV10-3	.	CAISEVSGNNEQFF	TGTGCCATCAGTGAGGTGAGCGGGAACAATGAGCAGTTCTTC
TRBJ2-1	.	TRBV7-2	.	CASSFQLHGEQFF	TGTGCCAGCAGCTTTCAGTTACACGGTGAGCAGTTCTTC
TRBJ1-6	TRBD1	TRBV6-1	.	CASSKDRGDSPLHF	TGTGCCAGCAGCAAGGACAGGGGAGATTCACCCCTCCACTTT
TRBJ1-5	TRBD1	TRBV7-8	.	CASNQQGEFSQPQHF	TGTGCCAGCAATCAACAGGGGGAATTTAGTCAGCCCCAGCATTTT
TRBJ1-2	TRBD1	TRBV5-1	.	CASSLGDSNYGYTF	TGCGCCAGCAGCTTGGGGGACAGTAACTATGGCTACACCTTC
TRBJ1-5	.	TRBV6-6	few	CASSYQNQPQHF	TGTGCCAGCAGTTACCAGAATCAGCCCCAGCATTTT
TRBJ2-5	TRBD2	TRBV2	once	CASRALAGGQETQYF	TGTGCCAGCAGAGCACTAGCGGGGGGGCAAGAGACCCAGTACTTC
TRBJ1-5	.	TRBV2	.	CASSGGWSNQPQHF	TGTGCCAGCAGTGGGGGGTGGAGCAATCAGCCCCAGCATTTT
TRBJ1-2	TRBD1	TRBV28	once	CASSPVTGGRDQDGYTF	TGTGCCAGCAGCCCCGTTACAGGGGGAAGAGACCAGGATGGCTACACCTTC
TRBJ1-5	.	TRBV10-2	.	CASRAAYSNQPQHF	TGCGCCAGCAGGGCGGCTTATAGCAATCAGCCCCAGCATTTT
TRBJ1-1	TRBD1	TRBV19	.	CASSIGQGRGVNTEAFF	TGTGCCAGTAGTATCGGACAGGGCCGGGGGGTGAACACTGAAGCTTTCTTT
TRBJ2-3	.	TRBV5-1	.	CASSLEAANTDTQYF	TGCGCCAGCAGCTTGGAAGCAGCCAACACAGATACGCAGTATTTT
TRBJ1-3	.	TRBV6-5	once	CASRARVGNTIYF	TGTGCCAGCAGGGCCCGGGTAGGAAACACCATATATTTT
TRBJ1-6	.	TRBV4-2	few	CASSQDHRSDSPLHF	TGTGCCAGCAGCCAAGATCATAGGTCGGATTCACCCCTCCACTTT
TRBJ1-6	.	TRBV4-2	few	CASSQGVGTSSPLHF	TGTGCCAGCAGCCAAGGAGTCGGGACATCTTCACCCCTCCACTTT
TRBJ1-2	TRBD1	TRBV29-1	few	CSVSAKQGASGYTF	TGCAGCGTTAGCGCCAAACAGGGGGCGTCCGGCTACACCTTC
TRBJ2-3	.	TRBV6-6	.	CASTPEGRSSTDTQYF	TGTGCCAGCACCCCCGAGGGAAGGTCTAGCACAGATACGCAGTATTTT
TRBJ2-4	TRBD2	TRBV30	.	CAWTTSGGKNIQYF	TGTGCCTGGACGACTAGCGGGGGTAAAAACATTCAGTACTTC